A selection of T cell receptor beta chains follows, all from one sample in a study of cytomegalovirus exposure and HLA in healthy donors. Method: immunoSEQ multiplex PCR; TCRdb's copy keeps in-frame clones and lacks some. Of 150,000 to 200,000 clones listed, around 86% were seen once; the top ten hold 6.5%. The sequenced material came from PBMCs. These receptors were taken from a woman aged 45-59 years in good health and CMV-seropositive. Each CDR3 is given with its conserved first and last residue. The order of the fields is CDR3 length, D gene, J gene, clone size, V gene, CDR3 protein, CDR3 DNA. D genes are given only for firm matches. The size field is filled for only some rows; it gives once, few, many or a size class.

cdr3_length: 13; d_call: TRBD2; j_call: TRBJ2-7; clone_size: -; v_call: TRBV7-2; cdr3_aa: CASSWGGLYEQYF; cdr3_nt: TGTGCCAGCAGCTGGGGGGGACTCTACGAGCAGTACTTC
cdr3_length: 14; d_call: -; j_call: TRBJ1-4; clone_size: -; v_call: TRBV21-1; cdr3_aa: CASLWGEVGEKLFF; cdr3_nt: TGTGCCAGTCTTTGGGGGGAAGTGGGAGAAAAACTGTTTTTT
cdr3_length: 15; d_call: TRBD2; j_call: TRBJ2-3; clone_size: -; v_call: TRBV2; cdr3_aa: CASGARLAGSDTQYF; cdr3_nt: TGTGCCAGCGGGGCCCGACTAGCGGGATCAGATACGCAGTATTTT
cdr3_length: 15; d_call: -; j_call: TRBJ1-5; clone_size: once; v_call: TRBV5-8; cdr3_aa: CASSPRGGGNQPQHF; cdr3_nt: TGTGCCAGCAGCCCCCGGGGGGGCGGCAATCAGCCCCAGCATTTT
cdr3_length: 14; d_call: -; j_call: TRBJ2-3; clone_size: -; v_call: TRBV15; cdr3_aa: CATSFDRHTDTQYF; cdr3_nt: TGTGCCACCAGCTTTGACAGACACACAGATACGCAGTATTTT
cdr3_length: 13; d_call: -; j_call: TRBJ2-5; clone_size: -; v_call: TRBV7-2; cdr3_aa: CASSLVEEQTQYF; cdr3_nt: TGTGCCAGCAGCTTAGTAGAGGAGCAGACCCAGTACTTC
cdr3_length: 14; d_call: TRBD2; j_call: TRBJ2-3; clone_size: -; v_call: TRBV7-9; cdr3_aa: CAASGRVSTDTQYF; cdr3_nt: TGTGCCGCGAGCGGGAGGGTGAGCACAGATACGCAGTATTTT
cdr3_length: 14; d_call: TRBD2; j_call: TRBJ2-1; clone_size: once; v_call: TRBV11-1; cdr3_aa: CASSLELADNEQFF; cdr3_nt: TGTGCCAGCAGCTTAGAACTAGCGGACAATGAGCAGTTCTTC
cdr3_length: 14; d_call: TRBD2; j_call: TRBJ2-7; clone_size: few; v_call: TRBV6-5; cdr3_aa: CASSYERGAYEQYF; cdr3_nt: TGTGCCAGCTCTTACGAGCGGGGGGCCTACGAGCAGTACTTC
cdr3_length: 14; d_call: -; j_call: TRBJ1-3; clone_size: -; v_call: TRBV7-2; cdr3_aa: CASSQGVSGNTIYF; cdr3_nt: TGTGCCAGCAGCCAAGGGGTCTCTGGAAACACCATATATTTT
cdr3_length: 15; d_call: TRBD2; j_call: TRBJ2-1; clone_size: -; v_call: TRBV10-3; cdr3_aa: CAISERGLAVNEQFF; cdr3_nt: TGTGCCATCAGTGAAAGAGGACTAGCGGTAAATGAGCAGTTCTTC
cdr3_length: 13; d_call: -; j_call: TRBJ1-5; clone_size: once; v_call: TRBV2; cdr3_aa: CASTPSGNQPQHF; cdr3_nt: TGTGCCAGCACCCCCTCAGGTAATCAGCCCCAGCATTTT
cdr3_length: 13; d_call: -; j_call: TRBJ2-7; clone_size: -; v_call: TRBV28; cdr3_aa: CASSSSLGHEQYF; cdr3_nt: TGTGCCAGCAGTTCCTCGCTGGGGCACGAGCAGTACTTC
cdr3_length: 15; d_call: -; j_call: TRBJ2-7; clone_size: -; v_call: TRBV5-6; cdr3_aa: CASSLAGGHAYEQYF; cdr3_nt: TGTGCCAGCAGCTTGGCCGGCGGACATGCCTACGAGCAGTACTTC
cdr3_length: 12; d_call: -; j_call: TRBJ1-1; clone_size: -; v_call: TRBV28; cdr3_aa: CASSLQGKVAFF; cdr3_nt: TGTGCCAGCAGTTTACAGGGGAAAGTAGCTTTCTTT
cdr3_length: 12; d_call: -; j_call: TRBJ2-1; clone_size: few; v_call: TRBV29-1; cdr3_aa: CSVTQTYNEQFF; cdr3_nt: TGCAGCGTTACACAAACCTACAATGAGCAGTTCTTC
cdr3_length: 15; d_call: -; j_call: TRBJ2-6; clone_size: few; v_call: TRBV2; cdr3_aa: CASSLGGYGANGLTF; cdr3_nt: TGTGCCAGCAGCCTGGGGGGTTATGGGGCCAACGGCCTGACTTTC
cdr3_length: 16; d_call: TRBD2; j_call: TRBJ2-1; clone_size: few; v_call: TRBV28; cdr3_aa: CASNPSGGRFANEQFF; cdr3_nt: TGTGCCAGCAACCCTAGCGGGGGGAGATTCGCCAATGAGCAGTTCTTC
cdr3_length: 13; d_call: -; j_call: TRBJ1-1; clone_size: once; v_call: TRBV19; cdr3_aa: CASSIHRNTEAFF; cdr3_nt: TGTGCCAGTAGTATACACAGGAACACTGAAGCTTTCTTT
cdr3_length: 15; d_call: -; j_call: TRBJ2-5; clone_size: -; v_call: TRBV2; cdr3_aa: CASSERFRGIETQYF; cdr3_nt: TGTGCCAGCAGTGAAAGGTTTCGGGGAATAGAGACCCAGTACTTC
cdr3_length: 13; d_call: -; j_call: TRBJ2-5; clone_size: -; v_call: TRBV11-2; cdr3_aa: CASSRGSEETQYF; cdr3_nt: TGTGCCAGCAGCCGGGGGTCCGAAGAGACCCAGTACTTC
cdr3_length: 16; d_call: TRBD2; j_call: TRBJ2-5; clone_size: -; v_call: TRBV6-9; cdr3_aa: CASSYRPREGQETQYF; cdr3_nt: TGTGCCAGCAGTTATCGTCCGCGGGAGGGCCAAGAGACCCAGTACTTC
cdr3_length: 13; d_call: TRBD1; j_call: TRBJ2-1; clone_size: -; v_call: TRBV7-6; cdr3_aa: CASSRDRAGEQFF; cdr3_nt: TGTGCCAGCAGCAGAGACAGGGCCGGTGAGCAGTTCTTC
cdr3_length: 14; d_call: TRBD1; j_call: TRBJ1-4; clone_size: -; v_call: TRBV5-8; cdr3_aa: CASSLGQGGEKLFF; cdr3_nt: TGTGCCAGCAGCTTGGGACAGGGGGGTGAAAAACTGTTTTTT
cdr3_length: 13; d_call: TRBD1; j_call: TRBJ2-1; clone_size: -; v_call: TRBV5-8; cdr3_aa: CASSRGQGNEQFF; cdr3_nt: TGTGCCAGCAGCAGGGGACAGGGGAATGAGCAGTTCTTC
cdr3_length: 11; d_call: -; j_call: TRBJ1-1; clone_size: -; v_call: TRBV20-1; cdr3_aa: CSATVNTEAFF; cdr3_nt: TGCAGTGCTACAGTTAACACTGAAGCTTTCTTT
cdr3_length: 13; d_call: -; j_call: TRBJ1-2; clone_size: once; v_call: TRBV28; cdr3_aa: CASSNDRPGGYTF; cdr3_nt: TGTGCCAGCAGTAACGACCGACCCGGGGGCTACACCTTC
cdr3_length: 15; d_call: -; j_call: TRBJ1-2; clone_size: -; v_call: TRBV6-1; cdr3_aa: CASSEGGNLNYGYTF; cdr3_nt: TGTGCCAGCAGTGAAGGCGGAAACCTCAACTATGGCTACACCTTC
cdr3_length: 16; d_call: TRBD1; j_call: TRBJ1-5; clone_size: -; v_call: TRBV2; cdr3_aa: CASRGTGVHSNQPQHF; cdr3_nt: TGTGCCAGCAGGGGGACAGGTGTTCATAGCAATCAGCCCCAGCATTTT
cdr3_length: 15; d_call: TRBD2; j_call: TRBJ2-7; clone_size: -; v_call: TRBV18; cdr3_aa: CASSPLGLAVYEQYF; cdr3_nt: TGTGCCAGCTCACCACTGGGACTAGCGGTCTACGAGCAGTACTTC
cdr3_length: 14; d_call: -; j_call: TRBJ2-5; clone_size: -; v_call: TRBV2; cdr3_aa: CASSVSGNQETQYF; cdr3_nt: TGTGCCAGCAGCGTTAGCGGAAACCAAGAGACCCAGTACTTC
cdr3_length: 15; d_call: TRBD1; j_call: TRBJ2-1; clone_size: -; v_call: TRBV15; cdr3_aa: CATSRSGTGFNEQFF; cdr3_nt: TGTGCCACCAGCAGATCCGGGACAGGGTTTAATGAGCAGTTCTTC
cdr3_length: 13; d_call: -; j_call: TRBJ1-6; clone_size: -; v_call: TRBV9; cdr3_aa: CASSVGRGSPLHF; cdr3_nt: TGTGCCAGCAGCGTAGGGAGGGGTTCACCCCTCCACTTT
cdr3_length: 12; d_call: TRBD2; j_call: TRBJ2-1; clone_size: -; v_call: TRBV2; cdr3_aa: CASRGTNNEQFF; cdr3_nt: TGTGCCAGCAGAGGGACTAACAATGAGCAGTTCTTC
cdr3_length: 13; d_call: -; j_call: TRBJ1-2; clone_size: -; v_call: TRBV28; cdr3_aa: CASSSGAIYGYTF; cdr3_nt: TGTGCCAGCAGCAGCGGGGCGATCTATGGCTACACCTTC
cdr3_length: 16; d_call: TRBD2; j_call: TRBJ2-3; clone_size: once; v_call: TRBV9; cdr3_aa: CASSPSLAGATDTQYF; cdr3_nt: TGTGCCAGCAGCCCCTCACTAGCGGGGGCCACGGATACGCAGTATTTT
cdr3_length: 14; d_call: -; j_call: TRBJ2-4; clone_size: -; v_call: TRBV11-2; cdr3_aa: CASSLGSGSNIQYF; cdr3_nt: TGTGCCAGCAGCTTAGGGTCGGGTTCAAACATTCAGTACTTC
cdr3_length: 14; d_call: -; j_call: TRBJ1-2; clone_size: -; v_call: TRBV9; cdr3_aa: CASNVTLENYGYTF; cdr3_nt: TGTGCCAGCAACGTAACCCTGGAGAACTATGGCTACACCTTC
cdr3_length: 15; d_call: TRBD2; j_call: TRBJ2-3; clone_size: -; v_call: TRBV5-1; cdr3_aa: CASRSGTPSTDTQYF; cdr3_nt: TGCGCCAGCCGAAGCGGGACTCCTAGCACAGATACGCAGTATTTT
cdr3_length: 13; d_call: -; j_call: TRBJ2-3; clone_size: -; v_call: TRBV29-1; cdr3_aa: CSVIADATDTQYF; cdr3_nt: TGCAGCGTTATAGCGGATGCCACAGATACGCAGTATTTT
cdr3_length: 15; d_call: TRBD2; j_call: TRBJ2-3; clone_size: once; v_call: TRBV18; cdr3_aa: CASSPRRGSTDTQYF; cdr3_nt: TGTGCCAGCTCACCAAGGCGGGGGTCAACAGATACGCAGTATTTT
cdr3_length: 15; d_call: -; j_call: TRBJ2-1; clone_size: once; v_call: TRBV7-2; cdr3_aa: CASSLLGAVYNEQFF; cdr3_nt: TGTGCCAGCAGCTTACTGGGGGCAGTCTACAATGAGCAGTTCTTC
cdr3_length: 15; d_call: -; j_call: TRBJ1-1; clone_size: -; v_call: TRBV19; cdr3_aa: CASSTAAVMNTEAFF; cdr3_nt: TGTGCCAGTAGTACCGCCGCAGTCATGAACACTGAAGCTTTCTTT
cdr3_length: 14; d_call: TRBD1; j_call: TRBJ1-1; clone_size: -; v_call: TRBV19; cdr3_aa: CASRARDRGGEAFF; cdr3_nt: TGTGCCAGTAGAGCAAGGGACAGGGGCGGTGAAGCTTTCTTT
cdr3_length: 14; d_call: TRBD1; j_call: TRBJ2-7; clone_size: -; v_call: TRBV6-5; cdr3_aa: CASSPDRVGYEQYF; cdr3_nt: TGTGCCAGCAGTCCCGACAGGGTCGGCTACGAGCAGTACTTC
cdr3_length: 16; d_call: TRBD2; j_call: TRBJ2-1; clone_size: -; v_call: TRBV28; cdr3_aa: CASSFWTSASYNEQFF; cdr3_nt: TGTGCCAGCAGTTTCTGGACTAGCGCCTCCTACAATGAGCAGTTCTTC
cdr3_length: 14; d_call: -; j_call: TRBJ1-5; clone_size: -; v_call: TRBV15; cdr3_aa: CATSRDTAEQPQHF; cdr3_nt: TGTGCCACCAGCAGAGATACAGCAGAACAGCCCCAGCATTTT
cdr3_length: 15; d_call: TRBD2; j_call: TRBJ2-7; clone_size: once; v_call: TRBV4-3; cdr3_aa: CASSQGGGGGYEQYF; cdr3_nt: TGCGCCAGCAGCCAAGGCGGGGGGGGCGGGTACGAGCAGTACTTC
cdr3_length: 13; d_call: -; j_call: TRBJ1-2; clone_size: -; v_call: TRBV18; cdr3_aa: CASSPSGEDGYTF; cdr3_nt: TGTGCCAGCTCACCATCGGGGGAGGATGGCTACACCTTC
cdr3_length: 16; d_call: -; j_call: TRBJ2-4; clone_size: -; v_call: TRBV5-1; cdr3_aa: CASSLEGHSSSNIQYF; cdr3_nt: TGCGCCAGCAGCTTGGAGGGACACTCCTCTTCTAACATTCAGTACTTC
cdr3_length: 16; d_call: -; j_call: TRBJ2-3; clone_size: -; v_call: TRBV27; cdr3_aa: CASSFGSAQGTDTQYF; cdr3_nt: TGTGCCAGCAGTTTTGGTAGCGCTCAGGGCACAGATACGCAGTATTTT
cdr3_length: 13; d_call: -; j_call: TRBJ2-7; clone_size: -; v_call: TRBV2; cdr3_aa: CASRTGYTYEQYF; cdr3_nt: TGTGCCAGCAGGACAGGTTATACATACGAGCAGTACTTC
cdr3_length: 15; d_call: TRBD1; j_call: TRBJ1-2; clone_size: -; v_call: TRBV29-1; cdr3_aa: CSVARTGSFNYGYTF; cdr3_nt: TGCAGCGTTGCCAGGACAGGGTCTTTTAACTATGGCTACACCTTC
cdr3_length: 13; d_call: TRBD1; j_call: TRBJ1-1; clone_size: once; v_call: TRBV29-1; cdr3_aa: CSVNRGGFTEAFF; cdr3_nt: TGCAGCGTGAACAGGGGTGGTTTCACTGAAGCTTTCTTT
cdr3_length: 15; d_call: TRBD2; j_call: TRBJ2-2; clone_size: -; v_call: TRBV10-3; cdr3_aa: CAIGSLAGNTGELFF; cdr3_nt: TGTGCCATCGGAAGCCTAGCGGGGAACACCGGGGAGCTGTTTTTT
cdr3_length: 13; d_call: -; j_call: TRBJ2-1; clone_size: -; v_call: TRBV5-4; cdr3_aa: CASSLAGGNEQFF; cdr3_nt: TGTGCCAGCAGCTTGGCCGGAGGGAATGAGCAGTTCTTC
cdr3_length: 16; d_call: TRBD1; j_call: TRBJ2-5; clone_size: -; v_call: TRBV5-5; cdr3_aa: CASSLGPTGLKETQYF; cdr3_nt: TGTGCCAGCAGCTTGGGGCCGACAGGGTTAAAAGAGACCCAGTACTTC
cdr3_length: 13; d_call: TRBD1; j_call: TRBJ2-7; clone_size: -; v_call: TRBV27; cdr3_aa: CASSLNRDSTPRF; cdr3_nt: TGTGCCAGCAGTTTGAACCGGGACAGCACTCCCCGGTTC